One and the same sample provided the 10 T cell receptor beta chains below, sequenced in a study of blood T cell repertoires in COVID-19. The method was immunoSEQ multiplex PCR; TCRdb's version includes in-frame clones alone and lacks a portion of them. The sample lists 150,000 to 200,000 clones, approximately 87% occurring once. The sequenced sample was peripheral blood. These receptors originate from a man aged 18 to 35 with active or convalescent COVID-19.

The chain couples TRBV5-1 to TRBJ2-3; no clear D. The germline V gene has CDR1 SGHRS and CDR2 YFSETQ. The CDR3 extends over 14 amino acids. V lost 0 bases, J lost 0 bases, and 5 bases lay in between. CDR3 DNA: TGCGCCAGCAGCTTGGGCAGGAGCACAGATACGCAGTATTTT. Translation: CASSLGRSTDTQYF.

This chain links TRBV5-4 with TRBJ1-2, with D unclear. Germline V gene lookup returns CDR1 SGHNT and CDR2 YYREEE (reference sequence). The CDR3 covers 14 residues. The V and J ends lost 3 bases and 4 bases respectively, with 13 bases between them. CDR3 in DNA: TGTGCCAGCAGCTCGGACCTGGAGGGCTATGGCTACACCTTC. Translated: CASSSDLEGYGYTF.

The chain carries TRBV7-2 and TRBJ1-2; D might be TRBD1 (6 bases). Between the trimmed V and J ends, which lost 5 bases and 3 bases, there was a span of 13 bases. Germline assignment: CDR1 SGHTA and CDR2 FQGNSA. The CDR3 has 14 residues. CDR3 protein: CASSPFGQYYGYTF. In DNA, the CDR3 is TGTGCCAGCAGCCCCTTCGGACAGTACTATGGCTACACCTTC. Variable domain in full (rest from reference TRBV7-2 and TRBJ1-2): GAGVSQSPSNKVTEKGKDVELRCDPISGHTALYWYRQSLGQGLEFLIYFQGNSAPDKSGLPSDRFSAERTGGSVSTLTIQRTQQEDSAVYLCASSPFGQYYGYTFGSGTRLTVV.

The V and J genes are TRBV27 and TRBJ2-1; 11 bases map to TRBD2. With 7 bases clipped from V and 3 bases from J, the junction kept 5 bases outside the gene matches. The CDR3 totals 15 residues. Germline CDR1 and CDR2: MNHEY and SMNVEV (reference sequence). CDR3 loop: CASNGLAGRYNEQFF. DNA of the CDR3: TGTGCCAGCAACGGACTAGCGGGTCGCTACAATGAGCAGTTCTTC.

V is TRBV9 and J is TRBJ1-1; possible D gene TRBD1, 5 bases. The CDR3 spans 13 residues. Deletions cut 2 bases from V and 2 bases from J, with 7 bases between. Germline values: CDR1 SGDLS, CDR2 YYNGEE. CDR3 region: CASSVQGNTEAFF. CDR3 coding DNA: TGTGCCAGCAGCGTCCAGGGTAACACTGAAGCTTTCTTT. Full variable domain (remainder filled in from reference TRBV9 and TRBJ1-1): DSGVTQTPKHLITATGQRVTLRCSPRSGDLSVYWYQQSLDQGLQFLIQYYNGEERAKGNILERFSAQQFPDLHSELNLSSLELGDSALYFCASSVQGNTEAFFGQGTRLTVV.

The CDR3: CASSSSGSSYEQYF. CDR3 DNA sequence: TGTGCCAGTAGTTCTAGCGGGAGCTCGTACGAGCAGTACTTC. The chain combines TRBV19 with TRBJ2-7; TRBD2 agrees at 10 bases. Germline CDR1 reads LNHDA; CDR2 reads SQIVND (reference sequence). There are 14 residues in the CDR3. After removal of 5 bases from V and 4 bases from J, the junction contained 5 bases not matched to a gene.

The CDR3 DNA sequence: TGTGCCAGCAGCTTAGGGGGTCCTTCACCCCTCCACTTT. Protein sequence: CASSLGGPSPLHF. The chain employs TRBV5-4 and TRBJ1-6; a possible D gene is TRBD1 (6 bases). The V end was cut by 2 bases, the J end by 9 bases, with 9 bases between. Germline CDR1 is SGHNT and CDR2 is YYREEE (reference sequence). This CDR3 contains 13 residues. The full variable domain, its missing parts supplied by reference TRBV5-4 and TRBJ1-6, is ETGVTQSPTHLIKTRGQQVTLRCSSQSGHNTVSWYQQALGQGPQFIFQYYREEENGRGNFPPRFSGLQFPNYSSELNVNALELDDSALYLCASSLGGPSPLHFGNGTRLTVT.

V gene TRBV28 combines with J gene TRBJ2-1; 9 bases fit TRBD1. The CDR3 consists of 15 residues. CDR1 is MDHEN and CDR2 is SYDVKM in the germline V gene. J lost 5 bases, V lost 2 bases, and 4 bases had no gene match. CDR3 in amino acids: CASSLMGQGDNEQFF. CDR3 in DNA: TGTGCCAGCAGTTTAATGGGACAGGGTGACAATGAGCAGTTCTTC.

The chain recombines TRBV18 with TRBJ1-4; D may be TRBD1 (5 bases). In germline, CDR1 is KGHSH, CDR2 LQKENI. The CDR3 consists of 14 residues. V was clipped by 5 bases and J by 2 bases, with 9 bases between them. CDR3 coding DNA: TGTGCCAGCTCATCCGGGACTACTAATGAAAAACTGTTTTTT. Encoded protein: CASSSGTTNEKLFF.

The V gene is TRBV29-1, the J gene TRBJ2-2, with 8 bases fitting TRBD1. CDR1 is SQVTM, CDR2 ANQGSEA, per germline. After removal of 4 bases from V and 0 bases from J, the junction contained 4 bases not matched to a gene. The CDR3 has 15 amino acids. Here the CDR3 DNA reads TGCAGCGTTGCCAAACAGGGGGCGAACACCGGGGAGCTGTTTTTT. Protein product: CSVAKQGANTGELFF.